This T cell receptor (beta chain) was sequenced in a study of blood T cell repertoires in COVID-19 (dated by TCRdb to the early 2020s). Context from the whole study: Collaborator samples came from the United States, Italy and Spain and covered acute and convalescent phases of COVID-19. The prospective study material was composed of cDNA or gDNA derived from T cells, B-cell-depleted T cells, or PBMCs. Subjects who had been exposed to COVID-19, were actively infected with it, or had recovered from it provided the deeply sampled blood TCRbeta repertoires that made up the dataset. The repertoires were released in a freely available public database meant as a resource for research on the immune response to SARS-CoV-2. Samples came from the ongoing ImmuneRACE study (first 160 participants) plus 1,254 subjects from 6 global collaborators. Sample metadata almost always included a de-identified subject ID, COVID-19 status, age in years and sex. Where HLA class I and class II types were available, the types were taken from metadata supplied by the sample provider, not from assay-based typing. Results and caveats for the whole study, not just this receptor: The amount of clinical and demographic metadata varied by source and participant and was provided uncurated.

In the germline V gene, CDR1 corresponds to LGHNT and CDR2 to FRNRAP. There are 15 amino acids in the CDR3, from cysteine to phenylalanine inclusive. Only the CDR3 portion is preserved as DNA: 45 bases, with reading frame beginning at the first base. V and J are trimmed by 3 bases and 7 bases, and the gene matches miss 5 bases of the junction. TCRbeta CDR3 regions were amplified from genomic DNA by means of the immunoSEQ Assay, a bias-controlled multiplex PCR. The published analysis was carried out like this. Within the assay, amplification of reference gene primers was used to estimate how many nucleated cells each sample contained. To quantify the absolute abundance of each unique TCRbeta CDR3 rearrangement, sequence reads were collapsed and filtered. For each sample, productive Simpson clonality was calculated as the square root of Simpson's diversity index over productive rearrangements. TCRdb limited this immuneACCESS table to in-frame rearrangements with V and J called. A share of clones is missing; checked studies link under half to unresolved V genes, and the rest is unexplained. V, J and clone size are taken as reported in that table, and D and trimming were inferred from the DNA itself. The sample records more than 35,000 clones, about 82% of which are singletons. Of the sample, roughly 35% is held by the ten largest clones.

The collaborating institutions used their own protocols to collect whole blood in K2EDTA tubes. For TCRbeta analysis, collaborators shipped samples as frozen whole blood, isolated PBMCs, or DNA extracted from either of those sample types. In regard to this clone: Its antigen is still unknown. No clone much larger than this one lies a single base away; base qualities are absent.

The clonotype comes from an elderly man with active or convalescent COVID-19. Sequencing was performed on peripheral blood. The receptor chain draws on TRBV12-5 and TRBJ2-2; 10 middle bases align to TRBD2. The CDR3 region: CASGLLAGGIGELFF. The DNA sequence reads TGTGCTAGTGGTTTATTAGCGGGAGGAATCGGGGAGCTGTTTTTT. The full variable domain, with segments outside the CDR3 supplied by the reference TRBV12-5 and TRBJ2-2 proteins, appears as DARVTQTPRHKVTEMGQEVTMRCQPILGHNTVFWYRQTMMQGLELLAYFRNRAPLDDSGMPKDRFSAEMPDATLATLKIQPSEPRDSAVYFCASGLLAGGIGELFFGEGSRLTVL.